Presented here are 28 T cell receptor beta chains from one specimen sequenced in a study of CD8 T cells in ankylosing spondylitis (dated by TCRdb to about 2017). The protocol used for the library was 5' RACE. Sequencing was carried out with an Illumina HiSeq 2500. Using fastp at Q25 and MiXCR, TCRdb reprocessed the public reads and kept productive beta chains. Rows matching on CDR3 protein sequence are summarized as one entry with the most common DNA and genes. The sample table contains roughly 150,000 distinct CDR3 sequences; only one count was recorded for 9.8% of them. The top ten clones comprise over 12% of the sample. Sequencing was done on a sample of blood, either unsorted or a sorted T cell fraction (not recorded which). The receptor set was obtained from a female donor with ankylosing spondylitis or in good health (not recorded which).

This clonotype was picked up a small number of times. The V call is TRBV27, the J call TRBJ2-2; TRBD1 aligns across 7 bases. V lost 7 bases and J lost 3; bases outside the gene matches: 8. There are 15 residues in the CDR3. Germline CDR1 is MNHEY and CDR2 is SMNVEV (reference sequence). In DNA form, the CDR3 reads TGTGCCAGCATTCCCCGACAGGGAGACACCGGGGAGCTGTTTTTT. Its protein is CASIPRQGDTGELFF.

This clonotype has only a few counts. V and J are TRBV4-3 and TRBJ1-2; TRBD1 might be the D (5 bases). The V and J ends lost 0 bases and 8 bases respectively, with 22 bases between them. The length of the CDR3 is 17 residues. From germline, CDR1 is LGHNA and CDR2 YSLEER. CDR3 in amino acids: CASSQEVHSRQGEGYTF. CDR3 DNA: TGCGCCAGCAGCCAAGAAGTCCACTCCAGGCAGGGTGAAGGCTACACCTTC.

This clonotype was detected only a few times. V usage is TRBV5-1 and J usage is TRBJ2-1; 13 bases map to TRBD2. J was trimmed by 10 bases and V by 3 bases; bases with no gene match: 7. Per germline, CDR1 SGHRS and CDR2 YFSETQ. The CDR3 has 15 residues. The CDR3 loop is CASSYRTSGSWEQFF. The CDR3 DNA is TGCGCCAGCAGCTACCGGACTAGCGGGAGCTGGGAGCAGTTCTTC.

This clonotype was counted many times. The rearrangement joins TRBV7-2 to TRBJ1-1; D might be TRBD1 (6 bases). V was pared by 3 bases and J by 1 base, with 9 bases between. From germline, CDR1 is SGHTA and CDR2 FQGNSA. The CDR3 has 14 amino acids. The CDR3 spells CASSFLTGNTEAFF. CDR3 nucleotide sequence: TGTGCCAGCAGCTTCCTGACAGGGAACACTGAAGCTTTCTTT.

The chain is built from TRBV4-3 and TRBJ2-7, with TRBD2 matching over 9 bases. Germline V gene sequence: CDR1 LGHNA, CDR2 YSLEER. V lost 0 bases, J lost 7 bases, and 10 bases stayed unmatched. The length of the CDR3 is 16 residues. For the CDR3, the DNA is TGCGCCAGCAGCCAAGATCCCTGGACTAGCGTCGGGGAGCAGTACTTC. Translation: CASSQDPWTSVGEQYF.

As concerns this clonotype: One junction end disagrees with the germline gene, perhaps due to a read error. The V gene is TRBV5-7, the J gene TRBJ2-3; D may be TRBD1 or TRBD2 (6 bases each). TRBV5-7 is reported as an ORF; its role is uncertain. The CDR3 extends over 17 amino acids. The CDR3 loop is CARSLGGAGGSTDTQYF. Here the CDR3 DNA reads TGTGCCCGCAGCTTGGGGGGCGCGGGTGGAAGCACAGATACGCAGTATTTT.

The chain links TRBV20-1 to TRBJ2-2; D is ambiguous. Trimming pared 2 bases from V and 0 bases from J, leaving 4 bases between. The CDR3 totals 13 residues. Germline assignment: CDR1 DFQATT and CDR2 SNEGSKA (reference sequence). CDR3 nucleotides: TGCAGTGCTAGAACAGCGAACACCGGGGAGCTGTTTTTT. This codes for CSARTANTGELFF.

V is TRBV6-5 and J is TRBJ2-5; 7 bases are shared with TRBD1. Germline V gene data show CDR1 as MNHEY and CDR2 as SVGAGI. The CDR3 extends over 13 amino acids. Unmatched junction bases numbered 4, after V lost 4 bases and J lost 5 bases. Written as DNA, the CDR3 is TGTGCCAGCAGTTCGACAGGGAAGGAGACCCAGTACTTC. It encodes CASSSTGKETQYF.

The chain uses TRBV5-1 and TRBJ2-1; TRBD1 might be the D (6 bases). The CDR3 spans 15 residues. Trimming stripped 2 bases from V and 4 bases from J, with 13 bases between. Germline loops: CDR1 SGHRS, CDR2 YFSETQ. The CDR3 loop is CASSLVGGPYNEQFF. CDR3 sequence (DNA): TGCGCCAGCAGCTTAGTTGGGGGCCCATACAATGAGCAGTTCTTC. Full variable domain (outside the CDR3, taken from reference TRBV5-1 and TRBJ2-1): KAGVTQTPRYLIKTRGQQVTLSCSPISGHRSVSWYQQTPGQGLQFLFEYFSETQRNKGNFPGRFSGRQFSNSRSEMNVSTLELGDSALYLCASSLVGGPYNEQFFGPGTRLTVL.

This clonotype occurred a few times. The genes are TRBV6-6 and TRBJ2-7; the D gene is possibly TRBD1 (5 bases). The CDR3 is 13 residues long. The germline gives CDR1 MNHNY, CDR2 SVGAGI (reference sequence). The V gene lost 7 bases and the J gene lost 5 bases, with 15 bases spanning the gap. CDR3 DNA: TGTGCCAGCACCCAGGGTCCCATCGACGAGCAGTACTTC. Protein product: CASTQGPIDEQYF.

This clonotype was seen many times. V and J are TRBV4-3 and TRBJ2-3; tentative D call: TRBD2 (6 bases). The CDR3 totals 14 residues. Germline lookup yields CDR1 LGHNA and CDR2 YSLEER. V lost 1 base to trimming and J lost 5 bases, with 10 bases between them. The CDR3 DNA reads TGCGCCAGCAGCCAAGGCGGGGTTGGAGATACGCAGTATTTT. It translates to CASSQGGVGDTQYF.

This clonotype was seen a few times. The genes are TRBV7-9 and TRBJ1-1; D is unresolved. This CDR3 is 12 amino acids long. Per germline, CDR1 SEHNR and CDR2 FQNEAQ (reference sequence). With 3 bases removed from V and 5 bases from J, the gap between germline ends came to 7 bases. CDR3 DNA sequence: TGTGCCAGCAGCTTCGGTGCTACTGAAGCTTTCTTT. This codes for CASSFGATEAFF.

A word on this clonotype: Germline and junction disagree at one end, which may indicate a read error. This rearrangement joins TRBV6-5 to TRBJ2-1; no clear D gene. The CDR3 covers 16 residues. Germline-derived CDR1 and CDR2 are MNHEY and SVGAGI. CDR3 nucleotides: TGTGCCAGCAGTGACTCCCATAGTGTGGGGTCAATGAGCAGTTCTTTC. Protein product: CASSDSHSVGSMSSSF.

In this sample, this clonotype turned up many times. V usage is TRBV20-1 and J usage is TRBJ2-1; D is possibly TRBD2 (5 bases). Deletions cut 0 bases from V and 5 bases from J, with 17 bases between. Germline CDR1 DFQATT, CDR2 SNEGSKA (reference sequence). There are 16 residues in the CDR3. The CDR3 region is CSARDTEGWGNNEQFF. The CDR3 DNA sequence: TGCAGTGCTAGAGATACCGAGGGATGGGGTAACAATGAGCAGTTCTTC.

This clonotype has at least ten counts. This CDR3 reads CASSEDWNEQFF. CDR3 DNA sequence: TGTGCCAGCAGCGAAGATTGGAATGAGCAGTTCTTC. This chain connects TRBV7-9 to TRBJ2-1; D is undetermined. CDR3 size: 12 residues. Germline V gene sequence: CDR1 SEHNR, CDR2 FQNEAQ (reference sequence). Trimming stripped 5 bases from V and 7 bases from J, with 9 bases between.

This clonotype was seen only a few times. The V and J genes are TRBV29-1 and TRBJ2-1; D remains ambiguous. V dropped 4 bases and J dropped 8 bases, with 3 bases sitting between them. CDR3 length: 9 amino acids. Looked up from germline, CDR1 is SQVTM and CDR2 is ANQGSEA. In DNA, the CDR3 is TGCAGCGTTGGCCATGAGCAGTTCTTC. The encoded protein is CSVGHEQFF.

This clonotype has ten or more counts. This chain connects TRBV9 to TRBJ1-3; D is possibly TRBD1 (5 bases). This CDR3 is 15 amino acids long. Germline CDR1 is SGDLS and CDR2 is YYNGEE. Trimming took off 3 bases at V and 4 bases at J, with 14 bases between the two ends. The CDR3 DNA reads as TGTGCCAGCAGCGCCCATGGGAGGGGCGGAAACACCATATATTTT. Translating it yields CASSAHGRGGNTIYF.

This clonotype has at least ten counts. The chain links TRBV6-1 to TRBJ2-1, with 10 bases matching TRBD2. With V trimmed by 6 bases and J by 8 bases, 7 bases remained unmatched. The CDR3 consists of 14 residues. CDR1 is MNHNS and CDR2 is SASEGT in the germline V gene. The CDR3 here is CASSPSGSGDEQFF. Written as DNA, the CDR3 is TGTGCCAGCAGCCCTAGCGGGAGCGGGGATGAGCAGTTCTTC.

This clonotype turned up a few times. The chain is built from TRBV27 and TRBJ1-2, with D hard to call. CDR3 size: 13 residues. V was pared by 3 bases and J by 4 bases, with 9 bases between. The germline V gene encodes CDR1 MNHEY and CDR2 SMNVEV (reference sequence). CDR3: CASSFGPGYGYTF. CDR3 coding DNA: TGTGCCAGCAGTTTCGGTCCGGGCTATGGCTACACCTTC.

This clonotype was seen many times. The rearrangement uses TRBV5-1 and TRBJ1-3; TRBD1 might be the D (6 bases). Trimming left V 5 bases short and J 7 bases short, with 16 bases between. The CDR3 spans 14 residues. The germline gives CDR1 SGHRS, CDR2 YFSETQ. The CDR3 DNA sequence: TGCGCCAGCAGGGGGGGGCCATCGGAGAACACCATATATTTT. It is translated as CASRGGPSENTIYF.

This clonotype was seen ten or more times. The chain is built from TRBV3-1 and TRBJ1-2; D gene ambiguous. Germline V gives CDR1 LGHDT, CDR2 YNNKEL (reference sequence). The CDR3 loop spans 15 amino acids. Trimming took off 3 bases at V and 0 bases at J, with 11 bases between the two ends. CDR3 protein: CASSQTRGANYGYTF. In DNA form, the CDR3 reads TGTGCCAGCAGCCAGACCCGGGGTGCTAACTATGGCTACACCTTC.

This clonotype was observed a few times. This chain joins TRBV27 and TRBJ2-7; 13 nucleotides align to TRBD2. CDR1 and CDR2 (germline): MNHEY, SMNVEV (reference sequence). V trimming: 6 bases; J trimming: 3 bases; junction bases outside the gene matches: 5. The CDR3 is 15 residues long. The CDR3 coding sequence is TGTGCCAGCAGAGGACTAGCGGGAGCTTTCTACGAGCAGTACTTC. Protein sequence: CASRGLAGAFYEQYF.

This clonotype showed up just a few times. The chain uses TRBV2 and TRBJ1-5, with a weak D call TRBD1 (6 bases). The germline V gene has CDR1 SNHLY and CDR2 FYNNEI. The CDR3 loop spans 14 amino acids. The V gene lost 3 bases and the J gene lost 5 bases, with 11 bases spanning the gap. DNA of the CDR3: TGTGCCAGCAGTGATCCGGGGGCTGATCAGCCCCAGCATTTT. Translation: CASSDPGADQPQHF.

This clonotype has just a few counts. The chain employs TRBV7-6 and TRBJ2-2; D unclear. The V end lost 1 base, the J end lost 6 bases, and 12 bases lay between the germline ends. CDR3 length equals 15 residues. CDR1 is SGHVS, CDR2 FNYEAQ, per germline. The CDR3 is CASSLETSPAGELFF. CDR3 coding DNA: TGTGCCAGCAGCTTAGAAACAAGCCCGGCCGGGGAGCTGTTTTTT.

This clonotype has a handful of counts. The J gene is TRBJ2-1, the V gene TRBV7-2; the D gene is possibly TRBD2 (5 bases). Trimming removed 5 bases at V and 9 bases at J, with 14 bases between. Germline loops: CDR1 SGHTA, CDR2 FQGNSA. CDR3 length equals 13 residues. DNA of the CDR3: TGTGCCAGCAGCCCAGGACTCGGCGGTGAGCAGTTCTTC. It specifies CASSPGLGGEQFF.

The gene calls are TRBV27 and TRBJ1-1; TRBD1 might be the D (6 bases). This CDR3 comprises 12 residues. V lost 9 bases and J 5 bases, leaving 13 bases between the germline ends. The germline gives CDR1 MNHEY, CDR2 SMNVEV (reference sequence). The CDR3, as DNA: TGTGCCAGTCAACAGGGAGGGACTGAAGCTTTCTTT. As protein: CASQQGGTEAFF.

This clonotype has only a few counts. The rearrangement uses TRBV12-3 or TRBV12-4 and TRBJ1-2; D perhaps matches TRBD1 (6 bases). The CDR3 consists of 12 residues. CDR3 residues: CASRGGFYGYTF. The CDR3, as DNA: TGTGCTTCGCGGGGGGGCTTCTATGGCTACACCTTC.

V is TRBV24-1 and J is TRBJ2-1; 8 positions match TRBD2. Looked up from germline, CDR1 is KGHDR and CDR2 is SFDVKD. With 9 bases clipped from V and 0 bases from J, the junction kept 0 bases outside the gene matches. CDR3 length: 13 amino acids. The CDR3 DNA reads TGTGCCACCGGGACTAGCTCCTACAATGAGCAGTTCTTC. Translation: CATGTSSYNEQFF.